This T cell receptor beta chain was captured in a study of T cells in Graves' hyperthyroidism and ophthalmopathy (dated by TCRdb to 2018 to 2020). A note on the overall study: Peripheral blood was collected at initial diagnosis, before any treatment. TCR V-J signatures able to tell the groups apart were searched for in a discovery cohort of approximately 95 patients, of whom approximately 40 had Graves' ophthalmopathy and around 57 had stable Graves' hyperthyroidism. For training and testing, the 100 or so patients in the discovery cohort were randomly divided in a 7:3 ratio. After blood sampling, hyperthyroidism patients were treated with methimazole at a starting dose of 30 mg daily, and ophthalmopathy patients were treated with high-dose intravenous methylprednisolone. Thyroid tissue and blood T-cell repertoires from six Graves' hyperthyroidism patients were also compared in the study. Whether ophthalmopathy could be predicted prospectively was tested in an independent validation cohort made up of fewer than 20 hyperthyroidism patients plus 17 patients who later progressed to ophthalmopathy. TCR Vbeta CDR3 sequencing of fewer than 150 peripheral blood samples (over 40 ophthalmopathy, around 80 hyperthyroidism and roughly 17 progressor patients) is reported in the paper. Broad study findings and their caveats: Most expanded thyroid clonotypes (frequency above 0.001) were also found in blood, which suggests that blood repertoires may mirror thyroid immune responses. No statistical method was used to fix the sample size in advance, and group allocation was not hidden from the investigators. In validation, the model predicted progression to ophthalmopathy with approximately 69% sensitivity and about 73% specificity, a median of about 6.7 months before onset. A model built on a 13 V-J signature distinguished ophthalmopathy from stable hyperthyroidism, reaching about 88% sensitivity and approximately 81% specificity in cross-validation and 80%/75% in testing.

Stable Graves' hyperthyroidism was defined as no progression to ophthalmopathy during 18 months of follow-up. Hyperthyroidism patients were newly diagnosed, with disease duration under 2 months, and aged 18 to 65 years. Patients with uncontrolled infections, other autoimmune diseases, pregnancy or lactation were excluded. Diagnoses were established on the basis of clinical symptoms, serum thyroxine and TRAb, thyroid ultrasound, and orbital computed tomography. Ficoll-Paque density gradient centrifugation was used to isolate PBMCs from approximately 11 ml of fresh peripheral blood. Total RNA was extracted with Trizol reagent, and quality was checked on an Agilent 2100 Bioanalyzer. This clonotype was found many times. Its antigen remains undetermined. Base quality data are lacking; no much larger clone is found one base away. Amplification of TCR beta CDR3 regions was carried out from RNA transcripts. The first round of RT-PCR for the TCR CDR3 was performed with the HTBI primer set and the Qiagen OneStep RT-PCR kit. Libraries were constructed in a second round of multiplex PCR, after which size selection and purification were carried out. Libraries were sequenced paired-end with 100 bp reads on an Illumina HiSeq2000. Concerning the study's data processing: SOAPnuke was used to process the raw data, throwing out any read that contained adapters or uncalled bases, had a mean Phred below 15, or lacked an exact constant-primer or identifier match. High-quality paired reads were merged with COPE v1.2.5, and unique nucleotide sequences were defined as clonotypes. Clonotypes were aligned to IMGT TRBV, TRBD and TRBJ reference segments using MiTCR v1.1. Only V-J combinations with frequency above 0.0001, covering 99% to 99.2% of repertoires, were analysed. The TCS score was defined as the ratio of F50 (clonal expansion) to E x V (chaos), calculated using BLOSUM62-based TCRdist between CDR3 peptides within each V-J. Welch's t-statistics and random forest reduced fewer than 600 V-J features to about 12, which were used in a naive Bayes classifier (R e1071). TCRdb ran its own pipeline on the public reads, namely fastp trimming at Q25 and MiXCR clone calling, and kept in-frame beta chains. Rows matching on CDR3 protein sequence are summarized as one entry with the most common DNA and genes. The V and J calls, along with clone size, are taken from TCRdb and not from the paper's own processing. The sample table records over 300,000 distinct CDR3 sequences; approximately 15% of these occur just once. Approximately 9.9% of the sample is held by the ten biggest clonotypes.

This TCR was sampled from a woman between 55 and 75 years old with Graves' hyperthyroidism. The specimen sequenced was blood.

The CDR3 region reads CASSLGTNQETQYF. The nucleotide sequence reads TGTGCCAGCAGCTTAGGGACTAACCAAGAGACCCAGTACTTC. The chain was built from TRBV7-8 and TRBJ2-5, with TRBD2 as a weak D call on 6 bases. Based on the germline V gene, the CDR1 and CDR2 sequences are SGHVS and FQNEAQ. V is clipped by 1 base and J by 0 bases, and the sequence between their germline boundaries is 6 bases long. From cysteine to phenylalanine, the CDR3 is 14 amino acids long. Only CDR3 DNA remains: 42 bases, in frame from the first base.